These 3 T cell receptor beta chains were all obtained from the same sample, sequenced in a study of early stage breast cancer tumors. The method was immunoSEQ multiplex PCR; TCRdb's version includes in-frame clones alone and lacks a portion of them. The sample consists of about 51,000 clones, over 75% of them appearing once. Specimen: blood. These receptors came from a person aged 40-50 years with breast cancer.

V is TRBV5-1 and J is TRBJ2-7; possibly TRBD1 for D (5 bases). This CDR3 has 19 residues. Germline loops: CDR1 SGHRS, CDR2 YFSETQ. Trimming took off 0 bases at V and 2 bases at J, with 24 bases between the two ends. The chain's CDR3 is CASSLGDRINLDPAYEQYF. The CDR3 coding sequence is TGCGCCAGCAGCTTGGGAGACAGAATAAACCTAGACCCAGCCTACGAGCAGTACTTC.

This chain connects TRBV6-1 to TRBJ2-1; D may be TRBD1 (6 bases). CDR1 and CDR2 from the germline V gene are MNHNS and SASEGT. Trimming stripped 6 bases from V and 7 bases from J, with 13 bases between. CDR3 length equals 13 residues. CDR3 sequence reads: CASRPQGTNEQFF. Here the CDR3 DNA reads TGTGCCAGCAGACCACAGGGTACGAATGAGCAGTTCTTC.

V is TRBV5-1 and J is TRBJ2-7, with 8 bases that match TRBD2. The CDR3 is made up of 15 amino acids. The germline gives CDR1 SGHRS, CDR2 YFSETQ. Trimming cost V 0 bases and J 0 bases; bases outside gene matches: 2. CDR3 in amino acids: CASSLDSGTSYEQYF. CDR3 DNA sequence: TGCGCCAGCAGCTTGGATAGCGGGACCTCCTACGAGCAGTACTTC. Combining the CDR3 with reference TRBV5-1 and TRBJ2-7 gives the whole variable domain KAGVTQTPRYLIKTRGQQVTLSCSPISGHRSVSWYQQTPGQGLQFLFEYFSETQRNKGNFPGRFSGRQFSNSRSEMNVSTLELGDSALYLCASSLDSGTSYEQYFGPGTRLTVT.